This passage covers 27 T cell receptor beta chains from one sample sequenced in a study of blood T cell repertoires in COVID-19 (TCRdb year 2020). The library was obtained by the immunoSEQ multiplex PCR assay. TCRdb obtained this table from immuneACCESS and retained in-frame rearrangements with V and J assigned. These tables miss some clones; where compared with another copy, unresolved V genes account for less than half of the shortfall, and the remainder is unexplained. The sample table lists 75,000 to 90,000 clones, roughly 86% of them with a count of one. About 5% of the sample is held by the ten biggest clonotypes. Sequencing was done on a sample of peripheral blood. The receptors derive from a man aged 50 or older with active or convalescent COVID-19.

This clone was recorded only once. The chain is built from TRBV27 and TRBJ2-1, with D possibly TRBD2 on 5 matching bases. This CDR3 has 15 residues. V shed 3 bases and J shed 0 bases, with 9 bases lying between them. CDR1 MNHEY and CDR2 SMNVEV come from the germline V gene (reference sequence). The CDR3 loop reads CASSFGGYSYNEQFF. Written as DNA, the CDR3 is TGTGCCAGCAGTTTTGGAGGATACTCCTACAATGAGCAGTTCTTC.

J is TRBJ2-2 and V is TRBV13; maybe TRBD1 (5 bases). Germline values: CDR1 PRHDT, CDR2 FYEKMQ (reference sequence). This CDR3 is built from 14 residues. Trimming cost V 8 bases and J 7 bases, with 17 bases left between them. The CDR3 here is CASRLRIQGGELFF. For the CDR3, the DNA is TGTGCCAGCCGGCTTAGGATCCAGGGCGGGGAGCTGTTTTTT.

This clone was recorded once. V is TRBV3-1 (or the pseudogene TRBV3-2) and J is TRBJ1-4, with 9 bases lining up with TRBD1. This CDR3 region has 15 residues. V gave up 4 bases and J gave up 4 bases; unmatched junction bases: 4. The V gene's germline CDR1 is LGHDT and CDR2 YNNKEL (reference sequence). CDR3 in DNA: TGTGCCAGCAGCCCTCCGGGACAGGGTAATGAAAAACTGTTTTTT. Translation gives CASSPPGQGNEKLFF.

The chain recombines TRBV20-1 with TRBJ2-4; a weak D match, TRBD1 (6 bases). CDR1 is DFQATT, CDR2 SNEGSKA, per germline (reference sequence). This CDR3 has 11 residues. V was pared by 4 bases and J by 15 bases, with 16 bases between. CDR3 in amino acids: CSATQNRVGYF. For the CDR3, the DNA is TGCAGTGCTACCCAAAACAGGGTGGGGTACTTC.

CDR3 coding DNA: TGTGCCAGCAGCTTAGTAACGGGAACCGGGGAGCTGTTTTTT. Protein sequence: CASSLVTGTGELFF. J is TRBJ2-2 and V is TRBV7-9, with D possibly being TRBD2 (5 bases). With 1 base removed from V and 5 bases from J, the gap between germline ends came to 8 bases. CDR3 length equals 14 residues. Germline V gives CDR1 SEHNR, CDR2 FQNEAQ (reference sequence).

The rearrangement links TRBV27 to TRBJ1-6; D ambiguous. The germline V gene has CDR1 MNHEY and CDR2 SMNVEV (reference sequence). V lost 6 bases and J 6 bases, leaving 12 bases between the germline ends. The length of the CDR3 is 14 residues. CDR3 sequence (DNA): TGTGCCAGCAGCCTGACGGACTCTAATTCACCCCTCCACTTT. This encodes CASSLTDSNSPLHF.

The chain has TRBV3-1 (or the pseudogene TRBV3-2) and TRBJ2-7, with 11 bases identical to TRBD1. Germline V gives CDR1 LGHDT, CDR2 YNNKEL (reference sequence). With 5 bases clipped from V and 4 bases from J, the junction kept 7 bases outside the gene matches. The CDR3 runs 15 residues. In nucleotides, the CDR3 is TGTGCCAGCAGCTACCCGGACAGGGGGCAGTACGAGCAGTACTTC. Protein product: CASSYPDRGQYEQYF.

This chain joins TRBV5-1 and TRBJ2-1; possible D gene TRBD1, 5 bases. There are 14 residues in the CDR3. Germline loops: CDR1 SGHRS, CDR2 YFSETQ. The V end lost 0 bases, the J end lost 4 bases, and 8 bases lay between the germline ends. The CDR3 DNA follows: TGCGCCAGCAGCTTGGGGGGCCCTTACAATGAGCAGTTCTTC. Translating gives CASSLGGPYNEQFF.

This clone was observed a few times. The genes are TRBV20-1 and TRBJ1-2; a possible D gene is TRBD1 (5 bases). Trimming pared 7 bases from V and 8 bases from J, leaving 14 bases between. Germline values: CDR1 DFQATT, CDR2 SNEGSKA (reference sequence). The length of the CDR3 is 11 residues. The DNA for the CDR3 is TGCAGTGAAGCAGGGAACGACGGCTACACCTTC. It codes for CSEAGNDGYTF.

This sequence joins TRBV19 and TRBJ1-6; 10 positions agree with TRBD1. This CDR3 region has 18 residues. Germline V CDR1 and CDR2: LNHDA, SQIVND (reference sequence). J gave up 6 bases and V 3 bases, and 11 bases lay outside the gene matches. The CDR3 region has the DNA TGTGCCAGTAGTATGGAGCCGGGACAGGGGTTCGTTAATTCACCCCTCCACTTT. This translates into CASSMEPGQGFVNSPLHF. Filled out from reference TRBV19 and TRBJ1-6, the complete variable domain reads DGGITQSPKYLFRKEGQNVTLSCEQNLNHDAMYWYRQDPGQGLRLIYYSQIVNDFQKGDIAEGYSVSREKKESFPLTVTSAQKNPTAFYLCASSMEPGQGFVNSPLHFGNGTRLTVT.

J is TRBJ1-2 and V is TRBV24-1; TRBD1 aligns across 9 bases. CDR3 size: 15 residues. Germline CDR1 and CDR2: KGHDR and SFDVKD. J was trimmed by 4 bases and V by 4 bases; bases with no gene match: 6. The CDR3 loop is CATSDPGQGLYGYTF. The CDR3 coding sequence is TGTGCCACCAGTGACCCCGGACAGGGGCTCTATGGCTACACCTTC.

The V gene is TRBV28, the J gene TRBJ1-6; TRBD1 is a possible D gene (6 bases). CDR3 length: 15 residues. The ends were cut back, 5 bases at V and 10 bases at J, with 18 bases in the middle. Germline values: CDR1 MDHEN, CDR2 SYDVKM. The CDR3 here is CASSLPGQGQSPLHF. The DNA of the CDR3 is TGTGCCAGCAGTCTTCCGGGACAAGGACAATCACCCCTCCACTTT.

This sequence joins TRBV6-6 and TRBJ1-1; D unresolved. With 4 bases removed from V and 1 base from J, the gap between germline ends came to 10 bases. The germline V gene has CDR1 MNHNY and CDR2 SVGAGI (reference sequence). The CDR3 is 14 residues long. CDR3 in DNA: TGTGCCAGCAGTTCCGATACATCGAACACTGAAGCTTTCTTT. Amino acid sequence: CASSSDTSNTEAFF.

Here the CDR3 DNA reads TGTGCCAGCAGTTACTACCTGGGACAGGGGCGCTACGAGCAGTACTTC. Its protein product is CASSYYLGQGRYEQYF. V is TRBV6-5 and J is TRBJ2-7; 10 nucleotides align to TRBD1. V was pared by 1 base and J by 3 bases, with 6 bases of the junction left unmatched. Germline V lookup: CDR1 MNHEY, CDR2 SVGAGI. The CDR3 covers 16 residues.

The CDR3 spells CASKQGASNEKLFF. As DNA, the CDR3 is TGTGCCAGCAAGCAGGGGGCGAGTAATGAAAAACTGTTTTTT. The V gene is TRBV6-5, the J gene TRBJ1-4; 8 bases align to TRBD1. Germline trimming cut 7 bases from V and 4 bases from J; bases unmatched to any gene: 5. Per germline, CDR1 MNHEY and CDR2 SVGAGI. The CDR3 is made up of 14 amino acids.

The chain links TRBV15 to TRBJ2-7; 8 bases match TRBD2. The J segment lost 2 bases and the V segment lost 1 base, leaving 4 bases of the junction unmatched. CDR1 and CDR2 (germline): LNHNV, YYDKDF (reference sequence). The CDR3 spans 15 residues. CDR3 DNA sequence: TGTGCCACCAGCAGAGGGGGCGGGGGGACCTACGAGCAGTACTTC. Translated, it gives CATSRGGGGTYEQYF.

V is TRBV7-8 and J is TRBJ2-5; 7 bases fit TRBD2. Per germline, CDR1 SGHVS and CDR2 FQNEAQ. The junction had 6 bases not matched to a gene; V was cut back by 1 base and J by 1 base. The CDR3 has 16 amino acids. CDR3: CASSLGSGTTQETQYF. DNA for the CDR3: TGTGCCAGCAGCTTAGGATCCGGGACTACCCAAGAGACCCAGTACTTC.

The genes are TRBV7-2 and TRBJ1-4; D is uncertain. Germline lookup yields CDR1 SGHTA and CDR2 FQGNSA. This CDR3 comprises 14 residues. V was trimmed by 5 bases and J by 1 base, leaving 8 bases between them. CDR3 DNA sequence: TGTGCCAGCAGCCAGACACAAACTAATGAAAAACTGTTTTTT. Translated, it gives CASSQTQTNEKLFF. Complete variable domain (other parts from reference TRBV7-2 and TRBJ1-4): GAGVSQSPSNKVTEKGKDVELRCDPISGHTALYWYRQSLGQGLEFLIYFQGNSAPDKSGLPSDRFSAERTGGSVSTLTIQRTQQEDSAVYLCASSQTQTNEKLFFGSGTQLSVL.

The chain employs TRBV4-1 and TRBJ2-1; 7 bases fit TRBD2. V gave up 3 bases and J gave up 9 bases; unmatched junction bases: 5. Germline values: CDR1 MGHRA, CDR2 YSYEKL. The length of the CDR3 is 13 residues. This CDR3 reads CASSQSGGSEQFF. DNA of the CDR3: TGCGCCAGCAGCCAGTCGGGGGGAAGTGAGCAGTTCTTC.

This CDR3 is CASSLTELNEQYF. The CDR3, as DNA: TGTGCCAGCAGCTTGACAGAGCTCAACGAGCAGTACTTC. The V call is TRBV27, the J call TRBJ2-7; perhaps TRBD1 as D (5 bases). The CDR3 loop spans 13 amino acids. Germline CDR1 and CDR2: MNHEY and SMNVEV (reference sequence). V dropped 6 bases and J dropped 5 bases, with 14 bases sitting between them.

This chain connects TRBV28 to TRBJ2-1; a weak D match, TRBD2 (7 bases). V gave up 4 bases and J gave up 4 bases, with 17 bases separating them. Germline CDR1 reads MDHEN; CDR2 reads SYDVKM. The CDR3 has 16 residues. The CDR3 spells CASSSVRGGLYNEQFF. The DNA for the CDR3 is TGTGCCAGCAGTTCCGTGAGGGGGGGCCTTTACAATGAGCAGTTCTTC.

This chain connects TRBV24-1 to TRBJ1-2, with D uncertain. Per germline, CDR1 KGHDR and CDR2 SFDVKD. Deletions cut 1 base from V and 7 bases from J, with 9 bases between. The CDR3 contains 13 residues. The CDR3 DNA follows: TGTGCCACCAGTGATTTTGTGGGGAGTGGCTACACCTTC. Translation gives CATSDFVGSGYTF.

This chain joins TRBV11-2 and TRBJ1-3; 8 nucleotides align to TRBD1. Germline CDR1 reads SGHAT; CDR2 reads FQNNGV. The CDR3 spans 16 residues. V shed 1 base and J 2 bases; nucleotides not matched to a gene: 4. DNA for the CDR3: TGTGCCAGCAGCTTAGGACAGGGGAAGGCTGGAAACACCATATATTTT. This encodes CASSLGQGKAGNTIYF.

This clone has just a few counts. This sequence joins TRBV4-2 and TRBJ2-5; 7 nucleotides agree with TRBD2. The CDR3 has 14 residues. Germline values: CDR1 LGHNA, CDR2 YNFKEQ. Trimming took 3 bases from V and 5 from J; bases not matched to a gene: 6. The CDR3 spells CASSQFSGDETQYF. CDR3 bases: TGTGCCAGCAGCCAGTTCAGCGGGGATGAGACCCAGTACTTC.

The chain uses TRBV28 and TRBJ1-4; 8 nucleotides agree with TRBD1. V dropped 5 bases and J dropped 5; count of bases not matched to a gene: 10. The CDR3 extends over 16 amino acids. Germline V gene sequence: CDR1 MDHEN, CDR2 SYDVKM. CDR3 in amino acids: CASSPFYRGGNEKLFF. The CDR3 coding sequence is TGTGCCAGCAGTCCCTTCTACAGGGGGGGCAATGAAAAACTGTTTTTT.

This clone appeared a single time. The chain uses TRBV9 and TRBJ2-3; possible D gene TRBD2, 5 bases. The CDR3 has 14 amino acids. Looked up from germline, CDR1 is SGDLS and CDR2 is YYNGEE. Deletions cut 3 bases from V and 1 base from J, with 9 bases between. The CDR3 loop reads CASSARTGTDTQYF. CDR3 nucleotide sequence: TGTGCCAGCAGCGCCCGGACTGGCACAGATACGCAGTATTTT.

The CDR3 loop is CAASPETVDYEQYF. The CDR3, as DNA: TGTGCCGCGAGCCCCGAGACAGTCGACTACGAGCAGTACTTC. The chain carries TRBV28 and TRBJ2-7; tentative D call: TRBD1 (5 bases). V shed 11 bases and J shed 3 bases, with 20 bases lying between them. The germline V gene encodes CDR1 MDHEN and CDR2 SYDVKM. The CDR3 runs 14 residues.